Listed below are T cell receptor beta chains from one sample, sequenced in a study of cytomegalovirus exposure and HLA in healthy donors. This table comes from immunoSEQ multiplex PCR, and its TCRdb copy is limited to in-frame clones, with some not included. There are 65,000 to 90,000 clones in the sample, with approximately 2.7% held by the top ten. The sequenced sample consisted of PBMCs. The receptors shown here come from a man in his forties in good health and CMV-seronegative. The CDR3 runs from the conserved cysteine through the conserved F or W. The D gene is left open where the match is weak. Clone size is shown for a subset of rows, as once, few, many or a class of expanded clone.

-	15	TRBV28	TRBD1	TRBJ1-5	CASSLAQGAGQPQHF	TGTGCCAGCAGTTTAGCACAGGGGGCCGGTCAGCCCCAGCATTTT
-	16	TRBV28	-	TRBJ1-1	CASSQWTANMNTEAFF	TGTGCCAGCAGCCAATGGACAGCTAACATGAACACTGAAGCTTTCTTT
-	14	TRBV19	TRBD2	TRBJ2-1	CASNGGGRYNEQFF	TGTGCCAGTAATGGCGGGGGACGCTACAATGAGCAATTCTTC
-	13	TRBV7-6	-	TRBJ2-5	CASSQQGRETQYF	TGTGCCAGCAGCCAACAGGGTCGGGAGACCCAGTACTTC
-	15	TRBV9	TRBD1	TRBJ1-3	CASSGRQGSGNTIYF	TGTGCCAGCAGCGGACGACAGGGTTCTGGAAACACCATATATTTT
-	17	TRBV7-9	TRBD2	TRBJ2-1	CASSLGTGTSLDNEQFF	TGTGCCAGCAGCTTAGGTACCGGGACTAGCTTGGACAATGAGCAGTTCTTC
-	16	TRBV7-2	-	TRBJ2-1	CASSPQEGYQGNEQFF	TGTGCCAGCAGCCCGCAGGAGGGATATCAGGGCAATGAGCAGTTCTTC
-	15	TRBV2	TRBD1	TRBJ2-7	CASLSYWDRGAEQYF	TGTGCCAGCCTCTCCTACTGGGACAGGGGGGCCGAGCAGTACTTC
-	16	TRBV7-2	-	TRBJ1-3	CASSLAAGRSGNTIYF	TGTGCCAGCAGCTTAGCGGCAGGGCGCTCTGGAAACACCATATATTTT
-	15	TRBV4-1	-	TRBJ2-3	CASSQVSGVADTQYF	TGCGCCAGCAGCCAAGTCTCAGGGGTCGCAGATACGCAGTATTTT
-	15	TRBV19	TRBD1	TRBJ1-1	CASSTGQGAFTEAFF	TGTGCCAGTAGTACCGGACAGGGGGCCTTCACTGAAGCTTTCTTT
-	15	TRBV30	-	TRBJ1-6	CAWTSGLAGNSPLHF	TGTGCCTGGACCTCAGGATTAGCGGGGAATTCACCCCTCCACTTT
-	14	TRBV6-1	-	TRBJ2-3	CASSPSSATDTQYF	TGTGCCAGCAGTCCTTCTAGCGCCACAGATACGCAGTATTTT
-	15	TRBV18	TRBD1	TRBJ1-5	CASTPTGLSNQPQHF	TGCGCCAGCACCCCGACAGGGCTTAGCAATCAGCCCCAGCATTTT
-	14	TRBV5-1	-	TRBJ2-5	CASSLGGGQETQYF	TGCGCCAGCAGCTTGGGTGGAGGGCAAGAGACCCAGTACTTC
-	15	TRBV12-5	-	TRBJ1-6	CASGLVQGERSPLHF	TGTGCTAGTGGTTTGGTACAGGGAGAGCGATCACCCCTCCACTTT
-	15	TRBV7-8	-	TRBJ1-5	CASSLAVGRGQPQHF	TGTGCCAGCAGCTTAGCGGTAGGGAGAGGTCAGCCCCAGCATTTT
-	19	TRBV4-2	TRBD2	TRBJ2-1	CASSQDPAVASGVYNEQFF	TGTGCCAGCAGCCAAGATCCGGCTGTGGCTAGCGGGGTGTACAATGAGCAGTTCTTC
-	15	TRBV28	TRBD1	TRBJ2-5	CASSPAGTVLETQYF	TGTGCCAGCAGTCCCGCCGGGACAGTCCTGGAGACCCAGTACTTC
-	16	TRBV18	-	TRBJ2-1	CASSPPHVSSYNEQFF	TGTGCCAGCTCACCACCGCATGTTAGCTCCTACAATGAGCAGTTCTTC
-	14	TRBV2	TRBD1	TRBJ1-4	CASTEQGAGEKLFF	TGTGCCAGCACAGAACAGGGGGCGGGGGAAAAACTGTTTTTT
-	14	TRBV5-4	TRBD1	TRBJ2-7	CASSPGGRSGEQYF	TGTGCCAGCAGCCCAGGGGGACGGTCTGGCGAGCAGTACTTC
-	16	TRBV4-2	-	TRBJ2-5	CASSQDPGQYQETQYF	TGTGCCAGCAGCCAAGACCCTGGACAGTACCAAGAGACCCAGTACTTC
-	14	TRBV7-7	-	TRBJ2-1	CASSLGGSRDEQFF	TGTGCTAGCAGCTTAGGAGGGAGTAGGGATGAGCAGTTCTTC
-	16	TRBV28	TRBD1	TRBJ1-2	CASNKPRGAPNYGYTF	TGTGCCAGCAATAAACCCAGGGGGGCTCCTAACTATGGCTACACCTTC
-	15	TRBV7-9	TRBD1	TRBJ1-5	CASSLSSGGVQPQHF	TGTGCCAGCAGCCTAAGTTCAGGGGGCGTTCAGCCCCAGCATTTT
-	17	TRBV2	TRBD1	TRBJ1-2	CASDIPGQGTANYGYTF	TGTGCCAGCGATATTCCGGGACAGGGGACTGCTAACTATGGCTACACCTTC
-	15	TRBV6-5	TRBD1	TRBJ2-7	CASKPGWQGANEQYF	TGTGCCAGCAAACCAGGATGGCAGGGGGCTAACGAGCAGTACTTC
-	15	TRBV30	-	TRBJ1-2	CAWTPPDRSNYGYTF	TGTGCCTGGACCCCACCCGACAGGTCTAACTATGGCTACACCTTC
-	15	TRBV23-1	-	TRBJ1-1	CASSQSGQPFTEAFF	TGCGCCAGCAGTCAATCAGGACAGCCGTTCACTGAAGCTTTCTTT
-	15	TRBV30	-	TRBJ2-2	CAWSSGHPNTGELFF	TGTGCCTGGAGCTCGGGACACCCTAACACCGGGGAGCTGTTTTTT
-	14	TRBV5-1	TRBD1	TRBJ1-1	CASSSDRANTEAFF	TGCGCCAGCAGCTCGGACAGGGCGAACACTGAAGCTTTCTTT
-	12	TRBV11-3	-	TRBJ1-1	CASSLGPNEAFF	TGTGCCAGCAGCTTAGGGCCGAACGAAGCTTTCTTT
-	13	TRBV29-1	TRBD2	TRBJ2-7	CSVEGLAPYEQYF	TGCAGCGTTGAGGGACTAGCTCCCTACGAGCAGTACTTC
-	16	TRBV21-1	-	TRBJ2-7	CASNRGKTGPSYEQYF	TGTGCCAGCAACAGGGGAAAAACGGGCCCCTCCTACGAGCAGTACTTC
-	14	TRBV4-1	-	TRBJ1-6	CASSQELRNSPLHF	TGCGCCAGCAGCCAAGAACTCCGAAATTCACCCCTCCACTTT
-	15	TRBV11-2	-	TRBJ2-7	CASSLDSSTSYEQYF	TGTGCCAGCAGCTTAGATAGCAGTACCTCCTACGAGCAGTACTTC
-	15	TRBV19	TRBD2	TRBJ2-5	CASIGDSGARETQYF	TGTGCCAGTATCGGGGATAGCGGGGCTCGGGAGACCCAGTACTTC
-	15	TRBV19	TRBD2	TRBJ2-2	CASYLGEGTTGELFF	TGTGCCAGTTACCTGGGGGAGGGTACCACCGGGGAGCTGTTTTTT
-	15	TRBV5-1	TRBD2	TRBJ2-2	CASSLTSGGTGELFF	TGCGCCAGCAGCTTGACTAGCGGGGGCACCGGGGAGCTGTTTTTT
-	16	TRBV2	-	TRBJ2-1	CASSEALTGLNNEQFF	TGTGCCAGCAGTGAAGCGTTGACAGGTCTTAACAATGAGCAGTTCTTC
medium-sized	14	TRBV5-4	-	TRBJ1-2	CASRPAGNNYGYTF	TGTGCCAGCAGGCCGGCAGGGAATAACTATGGCTACACCTTC
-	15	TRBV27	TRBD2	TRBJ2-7	CASRRMPSGPHEQYF	TGTGCCAGCAGACGTATGCCTAGCGGGCCCCACGAGCAGTACTTC
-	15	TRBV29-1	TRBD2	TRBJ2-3	CSVRSSGGAKDTQYF	TGCAGCGTTCGATCAAGCGGGGGGGCAAAAGATACGCAGTATTTT
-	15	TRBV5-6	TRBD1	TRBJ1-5	CASSWGQGGVQPQHF	TGTGCCAGCAGCTGGGGACAGGGAGGTGTGCAGCCCCAGCATTTT
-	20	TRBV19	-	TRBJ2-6	CASSIGLAGQGYSGANVLTF	TGTGCCAGTAGTATAGGCTTAGCGGGACAGGGTTACTCTGGGGCCAACGTCCTGACTTTC
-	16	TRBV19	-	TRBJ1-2	CASSALSTGPNYGYTF	TGTGCCAGTAGTGCCCTCTCTACAGGACCTAACTATGGCTACACCTTC
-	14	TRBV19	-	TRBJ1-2	CASSPGLLTYGYTF	TGTGCCAGTAGTCCTGGACTGCTGACATATGGCTACACCTTC
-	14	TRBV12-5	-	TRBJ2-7	CASGRGQNSYEQYF	TGTGCTAGTGGACGGGGACAAAACAGCTACGAGCAGTACTTC
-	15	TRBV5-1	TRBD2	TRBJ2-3	CASTLSSGGTDTQYF	TGCGCCAGCACCCTGAGTAGCGGGGGCACAGATACGCAGTATTTT
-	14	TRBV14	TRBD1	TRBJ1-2	CASSPEGASYGYTF	TGTGCCAGCAGCCCCGAGGGGGCGAGCTATGGCTACACCTTC
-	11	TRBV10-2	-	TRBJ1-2	CASSDPYGYTF	TGCGCCAGCAGTGACCCGTATGGCTACACCTTC
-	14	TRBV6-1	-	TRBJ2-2	CASNGGSNTGELFF	TGTGCCAGCAACGGCGGGTCGAACACCGGGGAGCTGTTTTTT